This T cell receptor beta chain derives from a study of long-term antiretroviral therapy in people with HIV. The study, taken as a whole, reports: Across all time points, the repertoire was dominated by clones that expanded before ART.

Survey-level immunoSEQ v3.0 assays were run. Per-sample sequencing targets were roughly 40,000-50,000 T-cell genomes. Measured with immunoSEQ multiplex PCR; TCRdb has only the in-frame clones, and not every one. The repertoire has around 32,000 clones, about nine tenths of them found once; the top ten carry around 9%. Germline values: CDR1 SGHDN, CDR2 FVKESK. V shed 2 bases and J shed 3 bases, with 17 bases lying between them. The length of the CDR3 is 18 residues. In the case of this clone: As yet, its antigen is unknown.

This chain links TRBV14 with TRBJ1-6, with a possible D match to TRBD1 (6 bases). The clonotype was recovered from a man aged 50 to 60 with HIV. The source was unsorted PBMCs, collected 3.2 years before starting antiretroviral therapy. CDR3 in DNA: TGTGCCAGCAGCCAACCCCTAGGGACAAGAGACTATAATTCACCCCTCCACTTT. Translating it yields CASSQPLGTRDYNSPLHF. Based on the CDR3 plus reference TRBV14 and TRBJ1-6, the full variable domain is EAGVTQFPSHSVIEKGQTVTLRCDPISGHDNLYWYRRVMGKEIKFLLHFVKESKQDESGMPNNRFLAERTGGTYSTLKVQPAELEDSGVYFCASSQPLGTRDYNSPLHFGNGTRLTVT.